The T cell receptor beta chain under discussion was sequenced for a study of cytotoxic CD8 clonotypes in ibrutinib-treated CLL. Background on the study: Collecting the response samples happened after a median about eleven months of treatment, with a range of 6 to 36.

CDR3 length: 18 amino acids. Unmatched junction bases numbered 8, after V lost 3 bases and J lost 0 bases. Germline V gives CDR1 SGHRS, CDR2 YFSETQ. The targeted sequencing depth was 1 in 200,000 to 1 in 1 million T cells. Assay used: immunoSEQ multiplex PCR; TCRdb lists only in-frame clones, some missing. The table records about 58,000 clones, approximately 75% of them present only once. This sequence was found in a human donor with chronic lymphocytic leukemia. Sequenced material: PBMCs, taken after 12 months of ibrutinib treatment. The rearrangement uses TRBV5-1 and TRBJ2-6, with 8 positions matching TRBD2. The CDR3: CASSWWTGTSSGANVLTF. As DNA, the CDR3 is TGCGCCAGCAGCTGGTGGACCGGGACTAGCTCTGGGGCCAACGTCCTGACTTTC. Drawing the rest from reference TRBV5-1 and TRBJ2-6, the complete variable domain is KAGVTQTPRYLIKTRGQQVTLSCSPISGHRSVSWYQQTPGQGLQFLFEYFSETQRNKGNFPGRFSGRQFSNSRSEMNVSTLELGDSALYLCASSWWTGTSSGANVLTFGAGSRLTVL.